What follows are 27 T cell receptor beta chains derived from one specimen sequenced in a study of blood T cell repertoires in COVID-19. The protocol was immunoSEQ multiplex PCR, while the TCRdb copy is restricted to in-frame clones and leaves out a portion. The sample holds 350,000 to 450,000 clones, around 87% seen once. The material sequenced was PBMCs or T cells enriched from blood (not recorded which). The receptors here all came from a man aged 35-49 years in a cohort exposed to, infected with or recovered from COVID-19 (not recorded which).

The CDR3 DNA reads as TGCGCCAGCAGAGGACTTACCACCGGGGAGCTGTTTTTT. Amino acids: CASRGLTTGELFF. The J gene is TRBJ2-2, the V gene TRBV5-1; D may be TRBD2 (5 bases). Germline loops: CDR1 SGHRS, CDR2 YFSETQ. The V end was cut by 5 bases, the J end by 4 bases, with 9 bases between. CDR3 length equals 13 residues.

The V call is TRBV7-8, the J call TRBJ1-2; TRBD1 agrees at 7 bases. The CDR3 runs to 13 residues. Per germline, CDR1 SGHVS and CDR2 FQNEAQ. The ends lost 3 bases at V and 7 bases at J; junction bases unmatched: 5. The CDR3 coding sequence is TGTGCCAGCAGCTTCGGAGGGGGCGGTGGCTACACCTTC. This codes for CASSFGGGGGYTF.

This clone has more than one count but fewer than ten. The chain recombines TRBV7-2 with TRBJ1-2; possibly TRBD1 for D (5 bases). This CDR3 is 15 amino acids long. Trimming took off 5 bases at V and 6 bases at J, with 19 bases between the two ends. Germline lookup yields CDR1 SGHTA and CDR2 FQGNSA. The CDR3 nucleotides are TGTGCCAGCAGCCTAGGGGCCGCCTCGCGTGATGGCTACACCTTC. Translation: CASSLGAASRDGYTF. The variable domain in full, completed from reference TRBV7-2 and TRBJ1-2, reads GAGVSQSPSNKVTEKGKDVELRCDPISGHTALYWYRQSLGQGLEFLIYFQGNSAPDKSGLPSDRFSAERTGGSVSTLTIQRTQQEDSAVYLCASSLGAASRDGYTFGSGTRLTVV.

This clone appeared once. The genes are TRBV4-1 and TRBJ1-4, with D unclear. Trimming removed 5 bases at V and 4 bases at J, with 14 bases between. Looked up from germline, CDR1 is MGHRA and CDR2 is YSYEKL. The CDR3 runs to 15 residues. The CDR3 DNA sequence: TGCGCCAGCAGCTACGAGGCGGCAGTTAATGAAAAACTGTTTTTT. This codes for CASSYEAAVNEKLFF.

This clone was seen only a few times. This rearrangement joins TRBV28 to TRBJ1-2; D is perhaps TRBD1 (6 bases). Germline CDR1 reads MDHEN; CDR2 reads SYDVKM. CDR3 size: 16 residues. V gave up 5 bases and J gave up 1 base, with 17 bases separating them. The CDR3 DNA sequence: TGTGCCAGCAGTCCTATCGGGACAACCCTTAACTATGGCTACACCTTC. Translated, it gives CASSPIGTTLNYGYTF.

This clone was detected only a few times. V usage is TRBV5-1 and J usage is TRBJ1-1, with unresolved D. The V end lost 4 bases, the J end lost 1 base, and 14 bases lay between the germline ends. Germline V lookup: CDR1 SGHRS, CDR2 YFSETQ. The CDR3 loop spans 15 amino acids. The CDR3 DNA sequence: TGCGCCAGCAGCCCAGCAAGACTACCGAACACTGAAGCTTTCTTT. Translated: CASSPARLPNTEAFF.

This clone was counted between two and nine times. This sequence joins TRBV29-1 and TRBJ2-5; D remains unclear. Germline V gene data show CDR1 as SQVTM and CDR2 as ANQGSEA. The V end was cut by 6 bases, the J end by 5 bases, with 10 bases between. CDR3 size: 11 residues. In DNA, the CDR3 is TGCAGCGTCCTAGGCCCGGAGACCCAGTACTTC. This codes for CSVLGPETQYF.

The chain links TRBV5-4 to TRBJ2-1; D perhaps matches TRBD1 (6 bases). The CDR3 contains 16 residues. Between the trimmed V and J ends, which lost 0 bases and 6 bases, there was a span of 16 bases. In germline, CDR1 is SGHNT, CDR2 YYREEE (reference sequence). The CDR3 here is CASSLASGRRGNEQFF. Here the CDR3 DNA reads TGTGCCAGCAGCTTGGCAAGTGGTCGCAGGGGCAATGAGCAGTTCTTC.

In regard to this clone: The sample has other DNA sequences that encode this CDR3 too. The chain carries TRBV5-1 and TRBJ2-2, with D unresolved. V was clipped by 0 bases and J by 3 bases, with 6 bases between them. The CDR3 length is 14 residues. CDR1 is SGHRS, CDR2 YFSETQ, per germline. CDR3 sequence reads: CASSLVADTGELFF. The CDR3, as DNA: TGCGCCAGCAGCTTGGTCGCAGACACCGGGGAGCTGTTTTTT.

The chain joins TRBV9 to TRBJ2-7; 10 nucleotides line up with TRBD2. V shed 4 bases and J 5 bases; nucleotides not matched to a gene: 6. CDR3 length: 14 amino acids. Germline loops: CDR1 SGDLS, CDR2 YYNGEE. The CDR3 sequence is CASSFSSGSDEQYF. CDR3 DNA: TGTGCCAGCAGCTTCTCTAGCGGGAGCGACGAGCAGTACTTC.

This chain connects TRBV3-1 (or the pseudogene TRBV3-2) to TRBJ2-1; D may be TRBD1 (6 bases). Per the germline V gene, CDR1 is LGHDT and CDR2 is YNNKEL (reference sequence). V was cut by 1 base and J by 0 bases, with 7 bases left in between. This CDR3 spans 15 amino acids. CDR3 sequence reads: CASSQVGGSYNEQFF. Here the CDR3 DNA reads TGTGCCAGCAGCCAAGTAGGGGGCTCCTACAATGAGCAGTTCTTC.

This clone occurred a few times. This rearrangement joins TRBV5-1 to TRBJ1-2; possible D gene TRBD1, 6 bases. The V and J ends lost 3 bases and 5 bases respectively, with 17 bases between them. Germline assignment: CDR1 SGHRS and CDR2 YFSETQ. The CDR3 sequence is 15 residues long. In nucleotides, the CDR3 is TGCGCCAGCAGCTCGGACAGCCCGAGAAAATATGGCTACACCTTC. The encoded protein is CASSSDSPRKYGYTF.

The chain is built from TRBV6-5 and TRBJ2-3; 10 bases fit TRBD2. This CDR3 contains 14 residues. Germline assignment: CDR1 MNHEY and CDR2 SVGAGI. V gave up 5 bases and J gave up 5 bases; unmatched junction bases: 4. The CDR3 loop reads CASSSGRAVDTQYF. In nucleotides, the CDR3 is TGTGCCAGCAGTAGCGGGAGGGCCGTAGATACGCAGTATTTT.

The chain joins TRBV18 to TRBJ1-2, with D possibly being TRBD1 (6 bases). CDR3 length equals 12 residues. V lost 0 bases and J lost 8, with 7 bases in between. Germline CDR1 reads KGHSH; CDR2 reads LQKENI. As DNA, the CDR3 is TGTGCCAGCTCACCACCGCAGGGGGGCTACACCTTC. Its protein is CASSPPQGGYTF. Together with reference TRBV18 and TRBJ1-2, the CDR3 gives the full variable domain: NAGVMQNPRHLVRRRGQEARLRCSPMKGHSHVYWYRQLPEEGLKFMVYLQKENIIDESGMPKERFSAEFPKEGPSILRIQQVVRGDSAAYFCASSPPQGGYTFGSGTRLTVV.

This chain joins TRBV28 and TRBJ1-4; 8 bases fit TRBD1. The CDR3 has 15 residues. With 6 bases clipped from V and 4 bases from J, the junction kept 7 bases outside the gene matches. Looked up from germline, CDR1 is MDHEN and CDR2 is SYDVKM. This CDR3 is CASREGQGHNEKLFF. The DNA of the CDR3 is TGTGCCAGCAGGGAAGGACAGGGTCATAATGAAAAACTGTTTTTT.

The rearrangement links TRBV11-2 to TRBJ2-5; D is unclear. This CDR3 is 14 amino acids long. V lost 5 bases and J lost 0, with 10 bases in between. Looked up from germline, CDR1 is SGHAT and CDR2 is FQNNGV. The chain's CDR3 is CASSPTLNQETQYF. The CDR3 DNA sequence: TGTGCCAGCAGCCCGACACTTAACCAAGAGACCCAGTACTTC.

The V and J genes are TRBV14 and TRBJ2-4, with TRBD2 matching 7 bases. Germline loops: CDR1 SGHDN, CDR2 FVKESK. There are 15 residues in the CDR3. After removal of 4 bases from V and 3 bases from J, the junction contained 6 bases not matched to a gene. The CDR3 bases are TGTGCCAGCAGCCCGCAATGGGGGGGCAAAAACATTCAGTACTTC. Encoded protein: CASSPQWGGKNIQYF.

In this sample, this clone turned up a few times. In DNA, the CDR3 is TGTGCCAGCAGCTACAAGACTAGCGCTAGCTCCTACAATGAGCAGTTCTTC. Translated, it gives CASSYKTSASSYNEQFF. V gene TRBV3-1 (or the pseudogene TRBV3-2) combines with J gene TRBJ2-1; TRBD2 aligns across 8 bases. V lost 5 bases and J lost 0; bases outside the gene matches: 9. The germline V gene encodes CDR1 LGHDT and CDR2 YNNKEL (reference sequence). The CDR3 has 17 amino acids.

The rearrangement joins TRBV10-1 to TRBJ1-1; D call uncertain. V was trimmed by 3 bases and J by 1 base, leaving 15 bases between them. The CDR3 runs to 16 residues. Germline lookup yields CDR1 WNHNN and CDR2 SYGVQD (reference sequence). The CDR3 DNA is TGCGCCAGCAGTGATTCGCGTCGCGGAAAGAACACTGAAGCTTTCTTT. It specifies CASSDSRRGKNTEAFF.

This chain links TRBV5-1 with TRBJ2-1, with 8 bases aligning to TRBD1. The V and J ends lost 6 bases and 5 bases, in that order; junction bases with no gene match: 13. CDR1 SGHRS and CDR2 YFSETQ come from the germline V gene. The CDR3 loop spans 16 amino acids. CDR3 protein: CASTPAGTGLDNEQFF. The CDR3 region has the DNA TGCGCCAGCACTCCAGCCGGGACAGGTCTGGACAATGAGCAGTTCTTC. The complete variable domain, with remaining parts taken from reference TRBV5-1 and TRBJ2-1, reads KAGVTQTPRYLIKTRGQQVTLSCSPISGHRSVSWYQQTPGQGLQFLFEYFSETQRNKGNFPGRFSGRQFSNSRSEMNVSTLELGDSALYLCASTPAGTGLDNEQFFGPGTRLTVL.

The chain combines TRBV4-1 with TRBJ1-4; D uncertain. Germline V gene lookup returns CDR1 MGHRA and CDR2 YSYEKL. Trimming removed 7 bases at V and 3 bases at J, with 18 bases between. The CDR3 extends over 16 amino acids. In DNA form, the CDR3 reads TGCGCCAGCACCCCCAACAGTGGGCTATCTAATGAAAAACTGTTTTTT. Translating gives CASTPNSGLSNEKLFF.

The CDR3 DNA follows: TGTGCCAGCAGCAAAGAAAAGACTCAGACGGTGGGCGAGCAGTACTTC. Amino acid sequence: CASSKEKTQTVGEQYF. The J gene is TRBJ2-7, the V gene TRBV21-1; TRBD2, the table's D call, lacks a check against the DNA. TRBV21-1 is reported as a pseudogene. This CDR3 contains 16 residues.

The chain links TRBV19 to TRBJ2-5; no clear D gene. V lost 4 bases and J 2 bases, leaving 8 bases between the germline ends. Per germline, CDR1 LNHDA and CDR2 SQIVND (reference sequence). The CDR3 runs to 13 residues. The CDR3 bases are TGTGCCAGTAGTAGCCAGAAACAAGAGACCCAGTACTTC. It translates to CASSSQKQETQYF.

Here the CDR3 DNA reads TGTGCCAGCAGCCCGGGATTTGGGGAGGGCCTTACAGATACGCAGTATTTT. It specifies CASSPGFGEGLTDTQYF. The rearrangement joins TRBV4-2 to TRBJ2-3; 7 nucleotides line up with TRBD2. This CDR3 contains 17 residues. CDR1 is LGHNA, CDR2 YNFKEQ, per germline. V shed 4 bases and J 3 bases; nucleotides not matched to a gene: 13.

CDR3 DNA sequence: TGTGCCAGCAGCCCTCCTTCTCGGTACGAGCAGTACTTC. Encoded protein: CASSPPSRYEQYF. This chain uses TRBV7-8 with TRBJ2-7; D call uncertain. This CDR3 has 13 amino acids. Germline V gene lookup returns CDR1 SGHVS and CDR2 FQNEAQ. The V gene lost 5 bases and the J gene lost 4 bases, with 12 bases spanning the gap.

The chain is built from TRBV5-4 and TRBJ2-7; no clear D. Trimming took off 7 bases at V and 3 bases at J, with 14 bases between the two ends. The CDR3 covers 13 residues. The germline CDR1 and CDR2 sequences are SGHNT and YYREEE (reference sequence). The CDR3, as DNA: TGTGCCAGCGCCCCAGAGTGGAGCTACGAGCAGTACTTC. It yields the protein CASAPEWSYEQYF.

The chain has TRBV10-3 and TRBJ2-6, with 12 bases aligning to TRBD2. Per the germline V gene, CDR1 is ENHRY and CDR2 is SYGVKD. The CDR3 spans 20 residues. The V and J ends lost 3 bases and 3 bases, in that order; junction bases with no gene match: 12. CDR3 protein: CAISESKTSGRRFGANVLTF. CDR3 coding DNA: TGTGCCATCAGTGAATCAAAGACTAGCGGGAGAAGGTTTGGGGCCAACGTCCTGACTTTC.